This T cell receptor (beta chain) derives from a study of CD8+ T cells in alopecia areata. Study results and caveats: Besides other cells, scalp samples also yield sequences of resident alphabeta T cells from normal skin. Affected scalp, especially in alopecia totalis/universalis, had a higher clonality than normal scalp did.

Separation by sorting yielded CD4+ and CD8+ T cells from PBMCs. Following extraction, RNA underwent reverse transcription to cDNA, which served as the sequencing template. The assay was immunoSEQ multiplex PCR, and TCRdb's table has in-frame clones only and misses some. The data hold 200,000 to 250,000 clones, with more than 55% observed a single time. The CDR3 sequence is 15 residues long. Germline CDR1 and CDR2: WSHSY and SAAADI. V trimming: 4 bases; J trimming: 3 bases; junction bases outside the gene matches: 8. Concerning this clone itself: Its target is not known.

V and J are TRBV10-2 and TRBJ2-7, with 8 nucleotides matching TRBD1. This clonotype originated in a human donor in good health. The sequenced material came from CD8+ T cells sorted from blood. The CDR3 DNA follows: TGCGCCAGCAGTGTGAGAGGACAGGGCCTCTACGAGCAGTACTTC. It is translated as CASSVRGQGLYEQYF.